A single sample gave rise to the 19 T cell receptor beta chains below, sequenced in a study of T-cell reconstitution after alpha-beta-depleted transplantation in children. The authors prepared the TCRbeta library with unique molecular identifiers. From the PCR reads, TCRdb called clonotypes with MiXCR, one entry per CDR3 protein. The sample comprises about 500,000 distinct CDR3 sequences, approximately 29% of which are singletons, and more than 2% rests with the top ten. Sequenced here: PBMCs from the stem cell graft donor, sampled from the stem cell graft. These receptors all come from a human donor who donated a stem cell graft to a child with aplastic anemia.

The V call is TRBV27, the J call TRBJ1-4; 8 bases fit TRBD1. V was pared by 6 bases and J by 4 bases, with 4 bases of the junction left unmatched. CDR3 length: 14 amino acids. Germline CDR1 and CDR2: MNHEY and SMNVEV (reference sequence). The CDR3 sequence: CASSRQGINEKLFF. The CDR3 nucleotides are TGTGCCAGCAGCCGACAGGGGATTAATGAAAAACTGTTTTTT.

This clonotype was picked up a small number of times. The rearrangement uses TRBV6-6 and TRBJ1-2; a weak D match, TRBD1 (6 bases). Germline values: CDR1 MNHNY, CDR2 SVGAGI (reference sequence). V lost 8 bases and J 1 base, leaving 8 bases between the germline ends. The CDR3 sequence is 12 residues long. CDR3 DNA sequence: TGTGCCAGCGAGGGGGGTAACTATGGCTACACCTTC. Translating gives CASEGGNYGYTF.

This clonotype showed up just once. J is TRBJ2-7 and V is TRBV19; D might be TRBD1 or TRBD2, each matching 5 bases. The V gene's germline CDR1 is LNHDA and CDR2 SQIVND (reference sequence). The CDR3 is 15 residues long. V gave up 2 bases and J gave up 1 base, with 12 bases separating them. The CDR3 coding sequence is TGTGCCAGTAGTATAACCGGGACCGAATCCTACGAGCAGTACTTC. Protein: CASSITGTESYEQYF.

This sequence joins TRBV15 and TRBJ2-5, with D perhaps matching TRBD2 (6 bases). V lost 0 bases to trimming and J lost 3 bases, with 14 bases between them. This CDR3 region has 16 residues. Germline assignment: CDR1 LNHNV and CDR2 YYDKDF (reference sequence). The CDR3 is CATSRDGTAVKETQYF. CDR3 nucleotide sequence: TGTGCCACCAGCAGAGATGGGACTGCAGTTAAAGAGACCCAGTACTTC.

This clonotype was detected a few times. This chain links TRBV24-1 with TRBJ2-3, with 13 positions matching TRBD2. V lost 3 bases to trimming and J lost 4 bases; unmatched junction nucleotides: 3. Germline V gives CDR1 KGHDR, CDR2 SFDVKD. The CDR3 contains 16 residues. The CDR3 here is CATSDPLAGGSDTQYF. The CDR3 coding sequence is TGTGCCACCAGTGATCCACTAGCGGGAGGGTCAGATACGCAGTATTTT.

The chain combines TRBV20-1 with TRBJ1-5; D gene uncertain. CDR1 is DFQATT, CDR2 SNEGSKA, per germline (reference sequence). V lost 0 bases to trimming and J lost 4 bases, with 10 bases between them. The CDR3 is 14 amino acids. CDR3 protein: CSAREWPANQPQHF. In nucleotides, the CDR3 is TGCAGTGCTAGAGAATGGCCAGCTAATCAGCCCCAGCATTTT.

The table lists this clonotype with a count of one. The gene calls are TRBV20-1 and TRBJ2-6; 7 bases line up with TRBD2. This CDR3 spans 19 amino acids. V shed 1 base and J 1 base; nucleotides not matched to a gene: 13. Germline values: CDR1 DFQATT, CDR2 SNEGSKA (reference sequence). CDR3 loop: CSARGRGWLKQSGANVLTF. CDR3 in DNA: TGCAGTGCTAGAGGGCGGGGGTGGTTAAAACAATCTGGGGCCAACGTCCTGACTTTC.

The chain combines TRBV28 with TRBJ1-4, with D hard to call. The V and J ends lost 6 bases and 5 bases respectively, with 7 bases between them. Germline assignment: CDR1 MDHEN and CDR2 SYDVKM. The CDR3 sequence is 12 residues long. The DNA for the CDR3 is TGTGCCAGCAGGACAAGCAATGAAAAACTGTTTTTT. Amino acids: CASRTSNEKLFF.

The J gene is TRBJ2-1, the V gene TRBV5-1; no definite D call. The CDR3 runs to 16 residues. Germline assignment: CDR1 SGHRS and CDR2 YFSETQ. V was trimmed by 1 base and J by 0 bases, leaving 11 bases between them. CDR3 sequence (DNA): TGCGCCAGCAGCTTGAGTAGCATAAGCTCCTACAATGAGCAGTTCTTC. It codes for CASSLSSISSYNEQFF.

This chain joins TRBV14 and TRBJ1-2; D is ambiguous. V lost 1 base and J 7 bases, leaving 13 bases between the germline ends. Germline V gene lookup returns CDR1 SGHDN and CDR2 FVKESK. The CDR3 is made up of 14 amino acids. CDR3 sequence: CASSQALESGGYTF. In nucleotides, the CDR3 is TGTGCCAGCAGCCAAGCTCTTGAGTCAGGTGGCTACACCTTC.

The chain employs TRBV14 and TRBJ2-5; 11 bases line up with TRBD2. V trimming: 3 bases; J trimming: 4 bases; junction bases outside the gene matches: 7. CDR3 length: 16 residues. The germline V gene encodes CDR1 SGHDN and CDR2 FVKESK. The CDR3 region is CASSHPLAGGVETQYF. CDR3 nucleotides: TGTGCCAGCAGCCACCCTCTAGCGGGAGGAGTAGAGACCCAGTACTTC.

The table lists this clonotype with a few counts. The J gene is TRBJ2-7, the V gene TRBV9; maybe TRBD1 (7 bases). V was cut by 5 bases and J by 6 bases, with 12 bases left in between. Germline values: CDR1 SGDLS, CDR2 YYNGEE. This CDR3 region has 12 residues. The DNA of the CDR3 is TGTGCCAGCAGTGGAGGGGACAGCGAGCAGTACTTC. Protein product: CASSGGDSEQYF. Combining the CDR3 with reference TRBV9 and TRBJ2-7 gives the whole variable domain DSGVTQTPKHLITATGQRVTLRCSPRSGDLSVYWYQQSLDQGLQFLIQYYNGEERAKGNILERFSAQQFPDLHSELNLSSLELGDSALYFCASSGGDSEQYFGPGTRLTVT.

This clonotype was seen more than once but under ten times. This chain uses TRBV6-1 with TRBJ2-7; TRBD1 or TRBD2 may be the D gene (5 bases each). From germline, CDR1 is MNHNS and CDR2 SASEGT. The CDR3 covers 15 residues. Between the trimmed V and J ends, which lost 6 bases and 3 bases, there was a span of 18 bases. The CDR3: CASSLGTVRGYEQYF. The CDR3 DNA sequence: TGTGCCAGCAGCCTCGGGACGGTCCGAGGCTACGAGCAGTACTTC.

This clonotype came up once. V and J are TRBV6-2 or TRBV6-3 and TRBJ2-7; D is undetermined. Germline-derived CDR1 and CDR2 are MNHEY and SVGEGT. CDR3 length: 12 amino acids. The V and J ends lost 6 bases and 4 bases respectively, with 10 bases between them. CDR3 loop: CASSPQVYEQYF. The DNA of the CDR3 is TGTGCCAGCAGCCCCCAGGTATACGAGCAGTACTTC.

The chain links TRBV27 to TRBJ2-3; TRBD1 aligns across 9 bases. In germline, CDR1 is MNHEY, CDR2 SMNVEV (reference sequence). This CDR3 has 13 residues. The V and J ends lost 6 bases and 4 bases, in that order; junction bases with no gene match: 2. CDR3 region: CASRGQGSDTQYF. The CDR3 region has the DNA TGTGCCAGCAGGGGACAGGGTTCAGATACGCAGTATTTT.

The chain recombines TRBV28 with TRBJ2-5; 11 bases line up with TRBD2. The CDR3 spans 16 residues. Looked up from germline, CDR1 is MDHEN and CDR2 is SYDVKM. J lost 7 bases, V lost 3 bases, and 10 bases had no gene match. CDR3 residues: CASSLGLAARGGTQYF. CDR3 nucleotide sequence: TGTGCCAGCAGTTTGGGACTAGCGGCTAGAGGGGGGACCCAGTACTTC. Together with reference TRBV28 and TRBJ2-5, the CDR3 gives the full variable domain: DVKVTQSSRYLVKRTGEKVFLECVQDMDHENMFWYRQDPGLGLRLIYFSYDVKMKEKGDIPEGYSVSREKKERFSLILESASTNQTSMYLCASSLGLAARGGTQYFGPGTRLLVL.

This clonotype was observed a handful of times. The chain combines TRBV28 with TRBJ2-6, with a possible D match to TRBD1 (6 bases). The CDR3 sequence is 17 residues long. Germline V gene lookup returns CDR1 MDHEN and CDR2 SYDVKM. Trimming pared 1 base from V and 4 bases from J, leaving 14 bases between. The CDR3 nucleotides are TGTGCCAGCAGTTTATCGCCAGGGGCTAAGGGGGCCAACGTCCTGACTTTC. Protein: CASSLSPGAKGANVLTF.

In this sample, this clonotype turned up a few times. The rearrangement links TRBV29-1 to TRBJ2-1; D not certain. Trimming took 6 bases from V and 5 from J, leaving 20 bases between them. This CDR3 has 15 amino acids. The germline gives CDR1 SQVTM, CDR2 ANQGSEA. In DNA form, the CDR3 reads TGCAGCGTCGATATCCGGGCTAGTAGCAACAATGAGCAGTTCTTC. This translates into CSVDIRASSNNEQFF.

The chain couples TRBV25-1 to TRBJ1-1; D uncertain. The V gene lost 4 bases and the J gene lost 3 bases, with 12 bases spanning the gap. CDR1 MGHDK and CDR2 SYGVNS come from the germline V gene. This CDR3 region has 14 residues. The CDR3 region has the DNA TGTGCCAGCAGTGCCTCGGGAATTCACACTGAAGCTTTCTTT. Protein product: CASSASGIHTEAFF. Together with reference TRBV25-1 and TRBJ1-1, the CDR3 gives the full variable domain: EADIYQTPRYLVIGTGKKITLECSQTMGHDKMYWYQQDPGMELHLIHYSYGVNSTEKGDLSSESTVSRIRTEHFPLTLESARPSHTSQYLCASSASGIHTEAFFGQGTRLTVV.